Below, 14 T cell receptor beta chains from the same sample are listed, as sequenced in a study of control samples from healthy donors and cancer patients. Method: immunoSEQ multiplex PCR; TCRdb's copy keeps in-frame clones and lacks some. The sample is made up of some 180,000 clones, and the top ten hold around 2% of it. Sequencing input: blood. The receptors shown here come from a woman between 25 and 40 years old in good health.

The chain uses TRBV7-2 and TRBJ1-5; possible D gene TRBD1, 5 bases. CDR3 size: 13 residues. Trimming took off 8 bases at V and 3 bases at J, with 11 bases between the two ends. Looked up from germline, CDR1 is SGHTA and CDR2 is FQGNSA. This CDR3 reads CASRREVNQPQHF. CDR3 nucleotides: TGTGCCAGCCGCAGGGAGGTCAATCAGCCCCAGCATTTT.

V is TRBV28 and J is TRBJ1-2; D call uncertain. The CDR3 loop spans 12 amino acids. Trimming left V 2 bases short and J 4 bases short, with 5 bases between. Germline-derived CDR1 and CDR2 are MDHEN and SYDVKM. This CDR3 is CASSLQPYGYTF. CDR3 sequence (DNA): TGTGCCAGCAGTTTACAGCCCTATGGCTACACCTTC.

V usage is TRBV10-3 and J usage is TRBJ1-6; no definite D call. Trimming stripped 4 bases from V and 4 bases from J, with 14 bases between. The CDR3 has 16 amino acids. CDR1 is ENHRY and CDR2 is SYGVKD in the germline V gene. The CDR3 sequence: CAISALAPGYNSPLHF. The CDR3 nucleotides read TGTGCCATCAGTGCTTTGGCCCCGGGTTATAATTCACCCCTCCACTTT.

The chain links TRBV9 to TRBJ2-3, with D unclear. Germline V gene lookup returns CDR1 SGDLS and CDR2 YYNGEE. The length of the CDR3 is 15 residues. Trimming pared 4 bases from V and 1 base from J, leaving 13 bases between. The CDR3 nucleotides are TGTGCCAGCAGCAGACTCGTCCTTCGCACAGATACGCAGTATTTT. It codes for CASSRLVLRTDTQYF.

CDR3 DNA sequence: TGCGCCAGCAGCCAGGTTCCCACGGGCAATCAGCCCCAGCATTTT. Its protein product is CASSQVPTGNQPQHF. The V gene is TRBV4-1, the J gene TRBJ1-5; D ambiguous. The CDR3 loop spans 15 amino acids. The germline V and J ends were trimmed by 3 bases and 2 bases, with 11 bases remaining between them. The V gene's germline CDR1 is MGHRA and CDR2 YSYEKL.

The chain joins TRBV6-6 to TRBJ1-1; 7 nucleotides align to TRBD1. Looked up from germline, CDR1 is MNHNY and CDR2 is SVGAGI (reference sequence). V gave up 6 bases and J gave up 11 bases; unmatched junction bases: 15. The CDR3 sequence is 14 residues long. DNA of the CDR3: TGTGCCAGCAGACACAGGGGTGACGCACTGTGGGCTTTCTTT. Amino acid sequence: CASRHRGDALWAFF.

The CDR3 here is CASSPYSYNSPLHF. For the CDR3, the DNA is TGTGCCAGCAGTCCCTACAGCTATAATTCACCCCTCCACTTT. The chain combines TRBV27 with TRBJ1-6; no reliable D call. Germline V gene data show CDR1 as MNHEY and CDR2 as SMNVEV (reference sequence). V lost 5 bases to trimming and J lost 3 bases, with 8 bases between them. The CDR3 runs to 14 residues.

This chain joins TRBV6-5 and TRBJ2-1, with a tentative D call TRBD1 (7 bases). The V and J ends lost 3 bases and 7 bases respectively, with 16 bases between them. From germline, CDR1 is MNHEY and CDR2 SVGAGI. The length of the CDR3 is 15 residues. Here the CDR3 reads CASSYYQTGRNEQFF. CDR3 bases: TGTGCCAGCAGTTATTACCAGACAGGGAGGAATGAGCAGTTCTTC.

The J gene is TRBJ1-5, the V gene TRBV7-2; TRBD1 is a possible D gene (6 bases). The CDR3 has 15 amino acids. CDR1 is SGHTA, CDR2 FQGNSA, per germline. Trimming pared 5 bases from V and 8 bases from J, leaving 19 bases between. CDR3 nucleotide sequence: TGTGCCAGCAGCGACCGATCCGGGACAAGGGAGCCCCAGCATTTT. Translation: CASSDRSGTREPQHF.

This sequence joins TRBV19 and TRBJ1-1, with 7 positions matching TRBD1. After removal of 4 bases from V and 0 bases from J, the junction contained 2 bases not matched to a gene. This CDR3 has 14 amino acids. Germline CDR1 is LNHDA and CDR2 is SQIVND (reference sequence). The CDR3 coding sequence is TGTGCCAGTAGTAGGGGACAGTTGAACACTGAAGCTTTCTTT. This gives the protein CASSRGQLNTEAFF.

V usage is TRBV5-1 and J usage is TRBJ1-1; 8 bases are shared with TRBD1. The ends lost 3 bases at V and 7 bases at J; junction bases unmatched: 8. Germline V gene sequence: CDR1 SGHRS, CDR2 YFSETQ. The CDR3 is 14 residues long. The CDR3 region is CASSSGQGGDEAFF. The CDR3 DNA is TGCGCCAGCAGCTCTGGACAGGGTGGGGATGAAGCTTTCTTT.

This chain connects TRBV9 to TRBJ1-6; D unresolved. The ends were cut back, 0 bases at V and 8 bases at J, with 12 bases in the middle. Germline V gives CDR1 SGDLS, CDR2 YYNGEE. This CDR3 comprises 15 residues. The CDR3 nucleotides are TGTGCCAGCAGCGTAGGGCGGGGTTTTGATTCACCCCTCCACTTT. Protein sequence: CASSVGRGFDSPLHF.

V usage is TRBV28 and J usage is TRBJ1-2; D perhaps matches TRBD1 (5 bases). Germline assignment: CDR1 MDHEN and CDR2 SYDVKM. CDR3 length equals 12 residues. V was cut by 3 bases and J by 5 bases, with 7 bases left in between. The CDR3 protein is CASSFGAYGYTF. The CDR3 DNA reads as TGTGCCAGCAGTTTTGGGGCTTATGGCTACACCTTC.

This chain uses TRBV7-9 with TRBJ1-1, with D unclear. CDR3 length: 13 residues. Germline CDR1 reads SEHNR; CDR2 reads FQNEAQ (reference sequence). Trimming took 1 base from V and 1 from J, leaving 4 bases between them. The CDR3 region is CASSLVANTEAFF. CDR3 DNA: TGTGCCAGCAGCTTAGTCGCGAACACTGAAGCTTTCTTT.